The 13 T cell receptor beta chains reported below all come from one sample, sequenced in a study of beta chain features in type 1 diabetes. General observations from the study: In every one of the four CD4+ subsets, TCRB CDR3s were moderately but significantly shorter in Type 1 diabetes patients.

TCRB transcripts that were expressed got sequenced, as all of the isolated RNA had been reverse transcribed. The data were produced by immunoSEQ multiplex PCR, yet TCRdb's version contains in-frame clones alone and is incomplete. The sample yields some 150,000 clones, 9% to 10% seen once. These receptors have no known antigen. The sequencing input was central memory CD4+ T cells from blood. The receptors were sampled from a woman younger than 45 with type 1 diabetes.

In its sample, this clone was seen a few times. In DNA form, the CDR3 reads TGTGCCAGCAGCCAAGTGCAGGGGTCAACATACACAGATACGCAGTATTTT. Amino acids: CASSQVQGSTYTDTQYF. The genes are TRBV14 and TRBJ2-3; weak D call: TRBD1 (6 bases). CDR1 and CDR2 from the germline V gene are SGHDN and FVKESK. The CDR3 contains 17 residues. V was clipped by 1 base and J by 2 bases, with 16 bases between them.

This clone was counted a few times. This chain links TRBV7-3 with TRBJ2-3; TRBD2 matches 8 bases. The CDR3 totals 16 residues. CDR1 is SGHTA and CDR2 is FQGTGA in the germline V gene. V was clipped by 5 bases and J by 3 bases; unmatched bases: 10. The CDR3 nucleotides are TGTGCCAGCAGCCCGGGGACTAGTGGGAAGACAGATACGCAGTATTTT. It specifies CASSPGTSGKTDTQYF.

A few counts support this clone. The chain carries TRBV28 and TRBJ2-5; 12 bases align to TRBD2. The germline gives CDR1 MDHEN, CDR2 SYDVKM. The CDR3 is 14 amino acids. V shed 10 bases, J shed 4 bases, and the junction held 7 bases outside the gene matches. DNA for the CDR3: TGTGCCACTCGGCTAGCGGGAGGGCGAGAGACCCAGTACTTC. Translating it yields CATRLAGGRETQYF.

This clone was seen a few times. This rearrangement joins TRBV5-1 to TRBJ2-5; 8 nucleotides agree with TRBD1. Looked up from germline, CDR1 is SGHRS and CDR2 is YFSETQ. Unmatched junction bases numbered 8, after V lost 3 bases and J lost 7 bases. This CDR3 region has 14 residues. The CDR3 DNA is TGCGCCAGCAGCTCGAGACAGGGGCGAGGGACCCAGTACTTC. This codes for CASSSRQGRGTQYF.

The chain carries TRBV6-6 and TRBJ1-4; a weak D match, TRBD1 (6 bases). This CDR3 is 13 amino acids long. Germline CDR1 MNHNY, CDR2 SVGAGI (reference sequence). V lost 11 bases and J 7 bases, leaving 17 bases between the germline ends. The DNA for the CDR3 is TGTGCCGGACACAGGGTAGCAGGTGAAAAACTGTTTTTT. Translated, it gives CAGHRVAGEKLFF.

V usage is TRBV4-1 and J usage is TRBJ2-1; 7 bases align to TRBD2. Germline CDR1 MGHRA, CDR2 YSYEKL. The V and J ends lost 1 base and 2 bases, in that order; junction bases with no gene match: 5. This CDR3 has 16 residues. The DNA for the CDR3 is TGCGCCAGCAGCCAAGCCCCTAGCGGAGCCTACAATGAGCAGTTCTTC. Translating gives CASSQAPSGAYNEQFF.

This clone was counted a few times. The DNA of the CDR3 is TGCGCCAGCAGCTTGGCGACAGCAACTAATGAAAAACTGTTTTTT. Translation: CASSLATATNEKLFF. This chain uses TRBV5-1 with TRBJ1-4; a possible D gene is TRBD1 (5 bases). The V end was cut by 0 bases, the J end by 0 bases, with 6 bases between. Per the germline V gene, CDR1 is SGHRS and CDR2 is YFSETQ. The CDR3 has 15 residues.

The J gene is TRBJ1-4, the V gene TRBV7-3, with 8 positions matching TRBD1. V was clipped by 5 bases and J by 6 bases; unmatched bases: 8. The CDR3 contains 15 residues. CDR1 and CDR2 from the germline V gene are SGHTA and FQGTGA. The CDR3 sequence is CASSPSGQGYEKLFF. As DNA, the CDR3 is TGTGCCAGCAGCCCCTCCGGACAGGGCTATGAAAAACTGTTTTTT.

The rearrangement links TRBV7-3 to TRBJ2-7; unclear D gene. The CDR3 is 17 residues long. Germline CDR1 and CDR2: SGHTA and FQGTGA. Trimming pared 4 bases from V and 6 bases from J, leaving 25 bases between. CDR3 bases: TGTGCCAGCAGCTACCTTCCCCCCGTTGACTCCGACTGCGAGCAGTACTTC. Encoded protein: CASSYLPPVDSDCEQYF.

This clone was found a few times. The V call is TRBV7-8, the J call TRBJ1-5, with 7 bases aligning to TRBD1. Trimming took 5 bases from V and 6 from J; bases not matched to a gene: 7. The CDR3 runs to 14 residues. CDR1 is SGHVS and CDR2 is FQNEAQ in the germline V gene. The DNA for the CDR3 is TGTGCCAGCAGCCCGACAGGGTCCCTTCAGCCCCAGCATTTT. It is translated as CASSPTGSLQPQHF.

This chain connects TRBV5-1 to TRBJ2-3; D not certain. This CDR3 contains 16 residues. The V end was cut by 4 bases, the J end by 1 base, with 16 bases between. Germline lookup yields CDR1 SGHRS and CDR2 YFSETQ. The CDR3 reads CASSLESLRGTDTQYF. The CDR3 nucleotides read TGCGCCAGCAGCCTGGAGAGCCTCCGGGGCACAGATACGCAGTATTTT.

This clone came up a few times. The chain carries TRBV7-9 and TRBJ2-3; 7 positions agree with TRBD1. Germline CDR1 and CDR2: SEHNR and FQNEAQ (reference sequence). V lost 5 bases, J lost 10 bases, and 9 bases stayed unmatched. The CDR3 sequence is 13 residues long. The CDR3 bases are TGTGCCAGCAGCCCCGACAGGGCTTGGTCGCAGTATTTT. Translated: CASSPDRAWSQYF. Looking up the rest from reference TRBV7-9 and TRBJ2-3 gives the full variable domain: DTGVSQNPRHKITKRGQNVTFRCDPISEHNRLYWYRQTLGQGPEFLTYFQNEAQLEKSRLLSDRFSAERPKGSFSTLEIQRTEQGDSAMYLCASSPDRAWSQYFGPGTRLTVL.

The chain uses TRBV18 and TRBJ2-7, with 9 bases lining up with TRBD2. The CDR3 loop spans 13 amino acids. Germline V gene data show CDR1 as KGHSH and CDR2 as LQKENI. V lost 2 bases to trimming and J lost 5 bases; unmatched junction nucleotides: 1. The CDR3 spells CASSPGLANEQYF. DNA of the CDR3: TGTGCCAGCTCACCAGGACTAGCGAACGAGCAGTACTTC. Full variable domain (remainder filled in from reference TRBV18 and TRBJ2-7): NAGVMQNPRHLVRRRGQEARLRCSPMKGHSHVYWYRQLPEEGLKFMVYLQKENIIDESGMPKERFSAEFPKEGPSILRIQQVVRGDSAAYFCASSPGLANEQYFGPGTRLTVT.